Listed below are T cell receptor beta chains from one sample, sequenced in a study of cytomegalovirus exposure and HLA in healthy donors. TCRdb keeps only in-frame clones here, not all; method: immunoSEQ multiplex PCR. The sample consists of approximately 220,000 clones, roughly 80% of them appearing once. Sequenced input: PBMCs. The origin of the receptors is a man aged 25 to 45 in good health and CMV-seronegative. Each CDR3 is given with its conserved first and last residue. The D gene is left open where the match is weak. Size is omitted from some rows. Given values are once, few, many or a class for expanded clones.

v_gene,d_gene,len,j_gene,abundance,CDR3nt,CDR3aa
TRBV5-1,-,13,TRBJ2-7,-,TGCGCCAGCAGTATGGGGGGGGCAAGCGAGCAGTACTTC,CASSMGGASEQYF
TRBV6-1,TRBD2,16,TRBJ2-5,-,TGTGCCAGCAGTCAAGTTCCGCGGGGGGCGGGGGAGACCCAGTACTTC,CASSQVPRGAGETQYF
TRBV7-9,-,17,TRBJ2-5,few,TGTGCCAGCAGCCCAGGTTGGGGGGGCTCCCTTCAAGAGACCCAGTACTTC,CASSPGWGGSLQETQYF
TRBV6-1,TRBD2,15,TRBJ2-7,-,TGTGCCAGCAGTGCGATAGCGGGGGGAACCTACGAGCAGTACTTC,CASSAIAGGTYEQYF
TRBV6-5,TRBD1,15,TRBJ1-3,-,TGTGCCAGCAGTGTGTTCGGGACAGGGCGGAACACCATATATTTT,CASSVFGTGRNTIYF
TRBV7-9,-,12,TRBJ2-7,-,TGTGCCAGCCAGGCAGGGACCTACGAGCAGTACTTC,CASQAGTYEQYF
TRBV27,TRBD2,15,TRBJ2-3,-,TGTGCCAGCACCTTCAGCGGGGTGTACACAGATACGCAGTATTTT,CASTFSGVYTDTQYF
TRBV5-4,TRBD1,13,TRBJ1-1,few,TGTGCCAGCAACCGGGACAGCTACACTGAAGCTTTCTTT,CASNRDSYTEAFF
TRBV7-9,TRBD1,17,TRBJ2-1,-,TGTGCCAGCAGCTCTCGGACAGGGGGCGGGGATTACAATGAGCAGTTCTTC,CASSSRTGGGDYNEQFF
TRBV9,-,12,TRBJ2-2,-,TGTGCCAGCAGCGTAGCCGCCGGGGAGCTGTTTTTT,CASSVAAGELFF
TRBV6-5,-,14,TRBJ2-7,-,TGTGCCAGCAGTGCCGGGATTAGCTCCTACGAGCAGTACTTC,CASSAGISSYEQYF
TRBV6-5,TRBD2,15,TRBJ2-5,-,TGTGCCAGCAGTTTTGGTAGCGGGGGGAGTGAGACCCAGTACTTC,CASSFGSGGSETQYF
TRBV13,TRBD2,14,TRBJ2-7,-,TGTGCCAGCAGCCTCACCTCGGGGGGCTACGAGCAGTACTTC,CASSLTSGGYEQYF
TRBV5-4,TRBD1,14,TRBJ1-1,few,TGTGCCAGCAGCACAGGGGAATGGACCCTTGAAGCTTTCTTT,CASSTGEWTLEAFF
TRBV19,-,16,TRBJ1-3,few,TGTGCCAGTAGAGCGGGGATGGACTTTGCGGGAAACACCATATATTTT,CASRAGMDFAGNTIYF
TRBV6-5,-,14,TRBJ1-1,few,TGTGCCAGCAGTTACTTATTTGGGAGGACTGAAGCTTTCTTT,CASSYLFGRTEAFF
TRBV28,-,13,TRBJ1-2,-,TGTGCCATCGGAGGGTACGAATGGTATGGCTACACCTTC,CAIGGYEWYGYTF
TRBV28,TRBD1,16,TRBJ1-1,-,TGTGCCAGCAGTTTATGGACAGGGGACCCGAACACTGAAGCTTTCTTT,CASSLWTGDPNTEAFF
TRBV5-4,-,14,TRBJ2-5,-,TGTGCCAGCAGCCTTGGCAACCAGGAAGAGACCCAGTACTTC,CASSLGNQEETQYF
TRBV13,TRBD1,16,TRBJ1-1,-,TGTGCCAGCAGCTTACTAAGGGGAACAGGGGACACTGAAGCTTTCTTT,CASSLLRGTGDTEAFF
TRBV4-1,TRBD1,16,TRBJ2-7,-,TGCGCCAGCAGCCAATATACCCCAGGGGGCTGGGACGAGCAGTACTTC,CASSQYTPGGWDEQYF
TRBV28,TRBD1,15,TRBJ2-7,once,TGTGCCAGCATACCGAGCCGGGACAGGGGGCTGGAGCAGTACTTC,CASIPSRDRGLEQYF
TRBV28,-,14,TRBJ1-5,-,TGTGCCAGCACCCAGCGGGGGAGCAATCAGCCCCAGCATTTT,CASTQRGSNQPQHF
TRBV18,TRBD2,17,TRBJ2-1,-,TGTGCCAGCTCCCCCCAAAGAGGCGGGGGAGATTACAATGAGCAGTTCTTC,CASSPQRGGGDYNEQFF
TRBV29-1,TRBD1,13,TRBJ2-2,-,TGCAGCGTTGGACAGGGGGAGGCCGGGGAGCTGTTTTTT,CSVGQGEAGELFF
TRBV7-9,-,14,TRBJ2-7,-,TGTGCCAGCAGCTTAGCCGGGGATATCTACGAGCAGTACTTC,CASSLAGDIYEQYF
TRBV29-1,-,12,TRBJ2-7,-,TGCAGCGGACAGGACAGCTCCTACGAGCAGTACTTC,CSGQDSSYEQYF
TRBV7-9,-,14,TRBJ1-2,once,TGTGCCAGCAGCGCGACGGGGGATCTTAGAGGCTACACCTTC,CASSATGDLRGYTF
TRBV28,TRBD2,14,TRBJ2-3,-,TGTGCCAGCAGTCCTCGGGGGGGCGTAGATACGCAGTATTTT,CASSPRGGVDTQYF
TRBV6-1,-,12,TRBJ2-1,few,TGTGCCAGCATTCAGAACTACAATGAGCAGTTCTTC,CASIQNYNEQFF
TRBV7-9,-,13,TRBJ2-7,-,TGTGCCAGCAGCCCTAGAGGGAGCTACGAGCAGTACTTC,CASSPRGSYEQYF
TRBV9,-,14,TRBJ2-3,-,TGTGCCAGCAGCGTAGGTGGTAGTACAGATACGCAGTATTTT,CASSVGGSTDTQYF
TRBV13,TRBD2,16,TRBJ2-3,-,TGTGCCAGCAGCTCCTCCCCGGGGGGGGCGGAAGATACGCAGTATTTT,CASSSSPGGAEDTQYF
TRBV7-8,TRBD1,17,TRBJ1-3,-,TGTGCCAGCAGCCCTTTCGGACAGGGGGCATCTGGAAACACCATATATTTT,CASSPFGQGASGNTIYF
TRBV9,TRBD2,15,TRBJ2-5,-,TGTGCCAGCAGCGTAGGACCGGGGGGGCGGGAGACCCAGTACTTC,CASSVGPGGRETQYF
TRBV15,-,15,TRBJ2-2,-,TGTGCCACCAGCAGATGGTCGGGGGTCCCCGGGGAGCTGTTTTTT,CATSRWSGVPGELFF
TRBV4-1,TRBD1,15,TRBJ2-1,few,TGCGCCAGCAGCGCCCTGGGACAGGCCAGGGGTGAGCAGTTCTTC,CASSALGQARGEQFF
TRBV27,-,14,TRBJ2-1,once,TGTGCCAGCAGTGTACAGGGAGAGGATAGTGAGCAGTTCTTC,CASSVQGEDSEQFF
TRBV27,TRBD1,14,TRBJ1-5,-,TGTGCCAGCAGAGACAGGGGTTACAATCAGCCCCAGCATTTT,CASRDRGYNQPQHF
TRBV19,-,15,TRBJ1-2,-,TGTGCCAGTTCCCTCCAGGCCAGCCCCCTTTATGGCTACACCTTC,CASSLQASPLYGYTF
TRBV7-7,-,14,TRBJ2-1,-,TGTGCTAGCAGCTCTGGGCGTGGATACAATGAGCAGTTCTTC,CASSSGRGYNEQFF
TRBV6-5,TRBD1,15,TRBJ1-4,-,TGTGCCAGCAGGGGGACCGGGACAGGGTCCGAAAAACTGTTTTTT,CASRGTGTGSEKLFF
TRBV28,-,13,TRBJ1-4,-,TGTGCCAGCAGTTTTCTTACTAATGAAAAACTGTTTTTT,CASSFLTNEKLFF
TRBV29-1,TRBD1,14,TRBJ2-7,-,TGCAGCGTTGGTACAGGGGGCGGGGGTTACGAGCAGTACTTC,CSVGTGGGGYEQYF
TRBV27,TRBD1,13,TRBJ1-2,once,TGTACCAGCAGAGGGACAGGGATCAAGGGCTACACCTTC,CTSRGTGIKGYTF
TRBV4-1,-,15,TRBJ1-2,-,TGCGCCAGCAGCCAAGAAGCGGGGCCCAACTATGGCTACACCTTC,CASSQEAGPNYGYTF
TRBV14,-,15,TRBJ1-6,few,TGTGCCAGCAGCCAGACGGACTCGCATAATTCACCCCTCCACTTT,CASSQTDSHNSPLHF
TRBV19,-,13,TRBJ1-5,-,TGTGCCAGTAGTATCAGGGGTGATCAGCCCCAGCATTTT,CASSIRGDQPQHF
TRBV28,TRBD1,13,TRBJ1-2,-,TGTGCCAGCAGGGAAGGACAGGGCTATGGCTACACCTTC,CASREGQGYGYTF